These T cell receptor beta chains were read from a single sample in a study of T-cell reconstitution after alpha-beta-depleted transplantation in children. TCRdb ran MiXCR on the PCR reads and lists one entry per CDR3 protein. The table records 200,000 to 250,000 distinct CDR3 sequences, around 7.8% of them present only once. The specimen was PBMCs, mostly from graft donor cells, collected 180 days after TCRalphabeta/CD19-depleted stem cell transplant. Receptors were obtained from a male patient between 10 and 17 years old who had a stem cell transplant for acute lymphoblastic leukemia, so the T cells may come from the graft donor. The CDR3 runs from the conserved cysteine through the conserved F or W. Each record gives: CDR3 DNA, CDR3 protein, clone size, V gene, J gene, D gene. D genes are given only for firm matches. Clone size is given for some rows only: seen once, a few or many times, or a class if the clone is expanded.

cdr3_nt: TGTGCCAGCAGCTTAGAAGACAGGGGATTATCCTACGAGCAGTACTTC; cdr3_aa: CASSLEDRGLSYEQYF; clone_size: many; v_call: TRBV7-9; j_call: TRBJ2-7; d_call: TRBD1
cdr3_nt: TGTGCCAGCAGCTGGGGGACAGGTGGAAATCAGCCCCAGCATTTT; cdr3_aa: CASSWGTGGNQPQHF; clone_size: many; v_call: TRBV7-2; j_call: TRBJ1-5; d_call: TRBD1
cdr3_nt: TGCAGTGCAAGGGACAGGGAGAGCAATCAGCCCCAGCATTTT; cdr3_aa: CSARDRESNQPQHF; clone_size: many; v_call: TRBV20-1; j_call: TRBJ1-5; d_call: TRBD1
cdr3_nt: TGTGCCAGCAGTGGCCTGGGGTATGAGCAGTTCTTC; cdr3_aa: CASSGLGYEQFF; clone_size: many; v_call: TRBV6-1; j_call: TRBJ2-1; d_call: NA
cdr3_nt: TGCGCCAGCAGCCTCGGGATTGCTAACTATGGCTACACCTTC; cdr3_aa: CASSLGIANYGYTF; clone_size: many; v_call: TRBV5-1; j_call: TRBJ1-2; d_call: NA
cdr3_nt: TGTGCCAGCAGCCGCGACGCTGCAGGGTGGGTCTACGAGCAGTACTTC; cdr3_aa: CASSRDAAGWVYEQYF; clone_size: many; v_call: TRBV7-6; j_call: TRBJ2-7; d_call: NA
cdr3_nt: TGCAGCGTTGAGGACGGGAGCTCCTACGAGCAGTACTTC; cdr3_aa: CSVEDGSSYEQYF; clone_size: many; v_call: TRBV29-1; j_call: TRBJ2-7; d_call: NA
cdr3_nt: TGCGCCAGCAGCTCGATCCTAGCGGGGGAATACAATGAGCAGTTCTTC; cdr3_aa: CASSSILAGEYNEQFF; clone_size: many; v_call: TRBV5-1; j_call: TRBJ2-1; d_call: TRBD2
cdr3_nt: TGTGCCAGCTCACCGGTAACTCCGGGACTAGATGGCTGGGGGCAGTACTTC; cdr3_aa: CASSPVTPGLDGWGQYF; clone_size: many; v_call: TRBV18; j_call: TRBJ2-7; d_call: TRBD2
cdr3_nt: TGTGCCAGCAGTGAATTAAGCACAGATACGCAGTATTTT; cdr3_aa: CASSELSTDTQYF; clone_size: many; v_call: TRBV25-1; j_call: TRBJ2-3; d_call: NA
cdr3_nt: TGTGCCAGCAGAGGCCGGGAGTCCCGGGAGCTGTTTTTT; cdr3_aa: CASRGRESRELFF; clone_size: many; v_call: TRBV12-3/TRBV12-4; j_call: TRBJ2-2; d_call: NA
cdr3_nt: TGTGCCAGCAGCCCCACAGGGGGAGTCAAGGGCTCTGGAAACACCATATATTTT; cdr3_aa: CASSPTGGVKGSGNTIYF; clone_size: many; v_call: TRBV11-1; j_call: TRBJ1-3; d_call: TRBD1
cdr3_nt: TGTGCCAGCAGCTTAAAAGAGCCCGGGGGCCAAGGGCTAGACACCTTC; cdr3_aa: CASSLKEPGGQGLDTF; clone_size: many; v_call: TRBV7-2; j_call: TRBJ1-2; d_call: NA
cdr3_nt: TGCAGCGTTGTCCGGGAATCAGCTAACTATGGCTACACCTTC; cdr3_aa: CSVVRESANYGYTF; clone_size: many; v_call: TRBV29-1; j_call: TRBJ1-2; d_call: NA
cdr3_nt: TGTGCCAGCTCCCGAGGGACTAGGGGCTACAATGAGCAGTTCTTC; cdr3_aa: CASSRGTRGYNEQFF; clone_size: many; v_call: TRBV27; j_call: TRBJ2-1; d_call: TRBD2
cdr3_nt: TGTGCCAGCAGCCAAGACCGAACCTGGAGGGAAGAGACCCAGTACTTC; cdr3_aa: CASSQDRTWREETQYF; clone_size: many; v_call: TRBV14; j_call: TRBJ2-5; d_call: NA
cdr3_nt: TGCGCCAGCAGCCAAGACAGGGGAAGAATAGGCTACACCTTC; cdr3_aa: CASSQDRGRIGYTF; clone_size: few; v_call: TRBV4-1; j_call: TRBJ1-2; d_call: NA
cdr3_nt: TGTGCCAGCAGCACCTCTTCCGGGACTAGCGGGAGTGGGTACAATGAGCAGTTCTTC; cdr3_aa: CASSTSSGTSGSGYNEQFF; clone_size: many; v_call: TRBV3-1; j_call: TRBJ2-1; d_call: TRBD2
cdr3_nt: TGCGCCAGCAGCCAACAAACAGGGTCCTACTACGAGCAGTACTTC; cdr3_aa: CASSQQTGSYYEQYF; clone_size: many; v_call: TRBV4-1; j_call: TRBJ2-7; d_call: NA
cdr3_nt: TGTGCCAGCAGTCCCGGGACGGGGCACCCCCAGCATTTT; cdr3_aa: CASSPGTGHPQHF; clone_size: many; v_call: TRBV12-3/TRBV12-4; j_call: TRBJ1-5; d_call: NA
cdr3_nt: TGTGCCAGCAGTCATAGCGGGGGATCCTACGAGCAGTACTTC; cdr3_aa: CASSHSGGSYEQYF; clone_size: many; v_call: TRBV2; j_call: TRBJ2-7; d_call: TRBD2
cdr3_nt: TGCGCCAGCAGCCAGACCTGGGGACTAGCGGGAGTCGAGCAGTACTTC; cdr3_aa: CASSQTWGLAGVEQYF; clone_size: many; v_call: TRBV4-1; j_call: TRBJ2-7; d_call: TRBD2
cdr3_nt: TGTGCCAGCAGTCCCTACTGGGCTTACACAGATACGCAGTATTTT; cdr3_aa: CASSPYWAYTDTQYF; clone_size: many; v_call: TRBV27; j_call: TRBJ2-3; d_call: NA
cdr3_nt: TGCAGTGCTGAAGGGACTAGCCGGTCCCCCGAGCAGTACTTC; cdr3_aa: CSAEGTSRSPEQYF; clone_size: many; v_call: TRBV20-1; j_call: TRBJ2-7; d_call: TRBD2
cdr3_nt: TGTGCCAGCAGCCAAAGGCTAGCGGGAGAAGGGTCCAATGAGCAGTTCTTC; cdr3_aa: CASSQRLAGEGSNEQFF; clone_size: many; v_call: TRBV3-1; j_call: TRBJ2-1; d_call: TRBD2
cdr3_nt: TGTGCCAGCAGTTGGCGACTCTATGGCTACACCTTC; cdr3_aa: CASSWRLYGYTF; clone_size: many; v_call: TRBV28; j_call: TRBJ1-2; d_call: NA
cdr3_nt: TGTGCCAGCAGCATTTACAGGGGAGCCTACGAGCAGTACTTC; cdr3_aa: CASSIYRGAYEQYF; clone_size: many; v_call: TRBV5-8; j_call: TRBJ2-7; d_call: TRBD1
cdr3_nt: TGCAGTGCTAGGGGGAGGGGGCGAGGTGAGATCTACAATGAGCAGTTCTTC; cdr3_aa: CSARGRGRGEIYNEQFF; clone_size: many; v_call: TRBV20-1; j_call: TRBJ2-1; d_call: NA
cdr3_nt: TGCGCCAGCAGCGTAGCGGGAGTCCTCTACGAGCAGTACTTC; cdr3_aa: CASSVAGVLYEQYF; clone_size: many; v_call: TRBV5-1; j_call: TRBJ2-7; d_call: TRBD2
cdr3_nt: TGTGCCAGCAGTCGACAGGGTCGGGGCTACGAGCAGTACTTC; cdr3_aa: CASSRQGRGYEQYF; clone_size: many; v_call: TRBV12-3/TRBV12-4; j_call: TRBJ2-7; d_call: TRBD1
cdr3_nt: TGCGCCAGCAGCCGCCAAACAGGGCCCAGCTCCTACAATGAGCAGTTCTTC; cdr3_aa: CASSRQTGPSSYNEQFF; clone_size: many; v_call: TRBV5-1; j_call: TRBJ2-1; d_call: NA
cdr3_nt: TGTGCCAGCAGCTTAGGCGGACACGGATCCTACGAGCAGTACTTC; cdr3_aa: CASSLGGHGSYEQYF; clone_size: NA; v_call: TRBV7-6; j_call: TRBJ2-7; d_call: NA
cdr3_nt: TGTGCCAGCAGTTGGCTAGGGACAGTCAATCAGCCCCAGCATTTT; cdr3_aa: CASSWLGTVNQPQHF; clone_size: few; v_call: TRBV6-2/TRBV6-3; j_call: TRBJ1-5; d_call: TRBD1
cdr3_nt: TGCAGTGCTAGAGATGACAGCAATCAGCCCCAGCATTTT; cdr3_aa: CSARDDSNQPQHF; clone_size: many; v_call: TRBV20-1; j_call: TRBJ1-5; d_call: NA
cdr3_nt: TGTGCCAGCAGCCCTAGGGGGCGCTTGGGGGTGAACACTGAAGCTTTCTTT; cdr3_aa: CASSPRGRLGVNTEAFF; clone_size: many; v_call: TRBV7-9; j_call: TRBJ1-1; d_call: TRBD1
cdr3_nt: TGTGCCAGCAGCCCTCACCGGGGGACAGTCTACGAGCAGTACTTC; cdr3_aa: CASSPHRGTVYEQYF; clone_size: many; v_call: TRBV7-9; j_call: TRBJ2-7; d_call: NA
cdr3_nt: TGTGCCAGCAGCTTCGTTTTTAGCGGGGGGCCCAATACGCAGTATTTT; cdr3_aa: CASSFVFSGGPNTQYF; clone_size: many; v_call: TRBV5-6; j_call: TRBJ2-3; d_call: TRBD2
cdr3_nt: TGCGCCAGCAGCTTGTGGCAGGGCCCGAAAGAGACCCAGTACTTC; cdr3_aa: CASSLWQGPKETQYF; clone_size: many; v_call: TRBV5-1; j_call: TRBJ2-5; d_call: NA
cdr3_nt: TGCAGTGCTAGGAACAGGGGGCAGGATCCCACAGATACGCAGTATTTT; cdr3_aa: CSARNRGQDPTDTQYF; clone_size: many; v_call: TRBV20-1; j_call: TRBJ2-3; d_call: TRBD1
cdr3_nt: TGTGCCAGCATCATCGGTAGGGGACGTAACACTGAAGCTTTCTTT; cdr3_aa: CASIIGRGRNTEAFF; clone_size: many; v_call: TRBV27; j_call: TRBJ1-1; d_call: NA
cdr3_nt: TGTGCCAGCAGCCTTGCAGGGACAGAGAGGACTGAAGCTTTCTTT; cdr3_aa: CASSLAGTERTEAFF; clone_size: NA; v_call: TRBV7-3; j_call: TRBJ1-1; d_call: TRBD1
cdr3_nt: TGCAGCGTTGAAGATCCGGGCTCAACAGGGGGTCCTAGCGGATACAATGAGCAGTTCTTC; cdr3_aa: CSVEDPGSTGGPSGYNEQFF; clone_size: many; v_call: TRBV29-1; j_call: TRBJ2-1; d_call: NA
cdr3_nt: TGTGCCACCAGCAGAGATAGAGGCGAGCAGTACTTC; cdr3_aa: CATSRDRGEQYF; clone_size: many; v_call: TRBV15; j_call: TRBJ2-7; d_call: NA
cdr3_nt: TGCGCCAGCAGCTTCCGGTTCCGGAGCTCCTACAATGAGCAGTTCTTC; cdr3_aa: CASSFRFRSSYNEQFF; clone_size: many; v_call: TRBV5-1; j_call: TRBJ2-1; d_call: NA
cdr3_nt: TGTGCCAGCAGTTTAACTACTTATAGCAATCAGCCCCAGCATTTT; cdr3_aa: CASSLTTYSNQPQHF; clone_size: many; v_call: TRBV28; j_call: TRBJ1-5; d_call: NA
cdr3_nt: TGTGCCAGCAGTTTCTCGGGCAATCAGCCCCAGCATTTT; cdr3_aa: CASSFSGNQPQHF; clone_size: many; v_call: TRBV28; j_call: TRBJ1-5; d_call: NA
cdr3_nt: TGTGCCAGCAGTAATAGCCCTACCGGGACTAGCGTAGAAGAGACCCAGTACTTC; cdr3_aa: CASSNSPTGTSVEETQYF; clone_size: few; v_call: TRBV12-3/TRBV12-4; j_call: TRBJ2-5; d_call: TRBD2
cdr3_nt: TGCGCCAGCGGGGAGCCGGGGGGCAGGGAGACCCAGTACTTC; cdr3_aa: CASGEPGGRETQYF; clone_size: few; v_call: TRBV5-1; j_call: TRBJ2-5; d_call: NA
cdr3_nt: TGTGCCAGCACGGGACTAGAGACCGGGGAGCTGTTTTTT; cdr3_aa: CASTGLETGELFF; clone_size: many; v_call: TRBV6-6; j_call: TRBJ2-2; d_call: TRBD2
cdr3_nt: TGTGCCAGCAGTTTTTTTACTAGCAGACAAGAGACCCAGTACTTC; cdr3_aa: CASSFFTSRQETQYF; clone_size: few; v_call: TRBV12-3/TRBV12-4; j_call: TRBJ2-5; d_call: NA
cdr3_nt: TGTGCTAGTGCTTCACTAGTTACAGGGCGGAGTGAAAAACTGTTTTTT; cdr3_aa: CASASLVTGRSEKLFF; clone_size: many; v_call: TRBV12-5; j_call: TRBJ1-4; d_call: NA
cdr3_nt: TGTGCCAGCAGCCAGCCCCCTTACGAGCAGTACTTC; cdr3_aa: CASSQPPYEQYF; clone_size: many; v_call: TRBV4-2; j_call: TRBJ2-7; d_call: NA
cdr3_nt: TGTGCCACCACGGGACAGAGCTCCTACGAGCAGTACTTC; cdr3_aa: CATTGQSSYEQYF; clone_size: many; v_call: TRBV2; j_call: TRBJ2-7; d_call: TRBD1
cdr3_nt: TGTGCCAGCAGTTTCCTGGGACATCTTACCGGGGAGCTGTTTTTT; cdr3_aa: CASSFLGHLTGELFF; clone_size: many; v_call: TRBV27; j_call: TRBJ2-2; d_call: NA
cdr3_nt: TGCGCCAGCAGCTTGCCGCGGACAGGTTCCTACGAGCAGTACTTC; cdr3_aa: CASSLPRTGSYEQYF; clone_size: many; v_call: TRBV5-1; j_call: TRBJ2-7; d_call: TRBD1
cdr3_nt: TGCAGTGCTAGAGTCGGTCAAGAGACCCAGTACTTC; cdr3_aa: CSARVGQETQYF; clone_size: many; v_call: TRBV20-1; j_call: TRBJ2-5; d_call: NA
cdr3_nt: TGCAGTGCTAGGTCCGGGGCAGTGTACGAGCAGTACTTC; cdr3_aa: CSARSGAVYEQYF; clone_size: many; v_call: TRBV20-1; j_call: TRBJ2-7; d_call: NA
cdr3_nt: TGCGCCAGCAGCCAAGAAACGAATTCGGGTACAGATACGCAGTATTTT; cdr3_aa: CASSQETNSGTDTQYF; clone_size: many; v_call: TRBV4-3; j_call: TRBJ2-3; d_call: NA
cdr3_nt: TGTGCCAGCAGTTTATCCCACGCGCCGGGCCCCAAGGTGTTTTTT; cdr3_aa: CASSLSHAPGPKVFF; clone_size: many; v_call: TRBV28; j_call: TRBJ1-4; d_call: NA
cdr3_nt: TGTGCCAGCAGTTTACGGGTGGCAGACCGCTCCTACGAGCAGTACTTC; cdr3_aa: CASSLRVADRSYEQYF; clone_size: many; v_call: TRBV28; j_call: TRBJ2-7; d_call: NA